This T cell receptor (beta chain) was identified in a study of cytomegalovirus exposure and HLA in healthy donors. The PCR contained 60 Vbeta and 13 Jbeta primers. Sequencing used immunoSEQ multiplex PCR; TCRdb keeps in-frame clones, though not all of them. The table lists about 82,000 clones, 78% of them singletons. This clone came up once. Germline-derived CDR1 and CDR2 are MNHEY and SMNVEV (reference sequence). This CDR3 region has 14 residues. Trimming removed 6 bases from V and 4 bases from J, with 15 bases in between. The TCR comes from a male donor in good health and CMV-seropositive. The specimen sequenced was PBMCs. V gene TRBV27 combines with J gene TRBJ2-5; D remains unclear. The CDR3: CASSDLRPGETQYF. DNA for the CDR3: TGTGCCAGCAGCGATCTAAGGCCGGGAGAGACCCAGTACTTC.